This TCR beta chain appears in the sequencing data of a study of blood T cells in healthy people across ages. Germline V gene sequence: CDR1 SGHTA, CDR2 FQGTGA. V lost 2 bases to trimming and J lost 3 bases, with 11 bases between them. This CDR3 comprises 14 residues. This clonotype appeared a few times. Sample-barcoded 5' priming and a J-beta primer mix drove a second PCR of about 7 to 11 cycles. The yield of each sample was at least 2.5 million CDR3-containing paired-end reads. From the 5' RACE reads, TCRdb called clonotypes with MiXCR, one entry per CDR3 protein. The sample lists 1.8 million or so distinct CDR3 sequences; approximately 39% were seen once.

This chain uses TRBV7-3 with TRBJ2-7; a weak D match, TRBD1 (6 bases). Sequencing was done on a sample of blood. The sequence derives from a human donor in good health. The DNA for the CDR3 is TGTGCCAGCAGCTTAGCCGGGACACGCTACGAGCAGTACTTC. Amino acid sequence: CASSLAGTRYEQYF.